This T cell receptor beta chain was found in a study of blood T cells in healthy people across ages. Primers used in a second PCR of roughly 6 to 12 cycles were a sample-barcoded 5' primer and a J-beta primer mix. Each CDR3 protein gets one entry after TCRdb re-called the 5' RACE reads with MiXCR. This sample yields approximately 1.5 million distinct CDR3 sequences, of which approximately 39% are seen a single time; 4% belongs to the top ten. Every donor provided 9.5 to 10 milliliters of peripheral blood. This clonotype has only a few counts. The sequence was obtained from a woman under 30 in good health. Sequenced material: blood.

The CDR3 is CASSMGHNEQFF. The DNA for the CDR3 is TGTGCCAGCAGCATGGGACATAATGAGCAGTTCTTC. This chain connects TRBV11-2 to TRBJ2-1; a possible D gene is TRBD1 (6 bases). The CDR3 totals 12 residues. With 5 bases removed from V and 7 bases from J, the gap between germline ends came to 9 bases. Germline assignment: CDR1 SGHAT and CDR2 FQNNGV.